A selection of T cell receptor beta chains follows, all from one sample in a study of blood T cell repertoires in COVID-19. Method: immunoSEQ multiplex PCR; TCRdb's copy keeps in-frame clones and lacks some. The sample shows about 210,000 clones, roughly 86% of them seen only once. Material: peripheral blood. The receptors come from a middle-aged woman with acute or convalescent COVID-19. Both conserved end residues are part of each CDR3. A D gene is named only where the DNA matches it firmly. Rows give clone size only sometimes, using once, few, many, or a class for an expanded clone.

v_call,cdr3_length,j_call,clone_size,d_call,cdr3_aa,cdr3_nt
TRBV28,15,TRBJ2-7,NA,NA,CASSLVGGAGYEQYF,TGTGCCAGCAGTTTAGTAGGGGGAGCAGGCTACGAGCAGTACTTC
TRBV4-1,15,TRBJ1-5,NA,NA,CASSQEAGGNQPQHF,TGCGCCAGCAGCCAAGAGGCCGGAGGCAATCAGCCCCAGCATTTT
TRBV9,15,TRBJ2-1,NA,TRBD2,CASSAQRDPYNEQFF,TGTGCCAGCAGCGCCCAGCGGGACCCTTACAATGAGCAGTTCTTC
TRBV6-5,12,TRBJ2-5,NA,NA,CASSKWMGPQYF,TGTGCCAGCAGTAAGTGGATGGGGCCCCAGTACTTC
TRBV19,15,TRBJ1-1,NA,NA,CASSASRGGNTEAFF,TGTGCCAGTAGTGCTTCTCGAGGGGGGAACACTGAAGCTTTCTTT
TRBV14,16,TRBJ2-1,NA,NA,CASSLRKLVGHNEQFF,TGTGCCAGCAGCCTCAGAAAACTAGTGGGCCACAATGAGCAGTTCTTC
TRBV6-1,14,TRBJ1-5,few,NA,CASSERAGNQPQHF,TGTGCCAGCAGTGAAAGGGCGGGGAACCAGCCCCAGCATTTT
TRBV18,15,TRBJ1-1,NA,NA,CASSPTLEGVTEAFF,TGTGCCAGCTCACCCACACTCGAGGGAGTGACTGAAGCTTTCTTT
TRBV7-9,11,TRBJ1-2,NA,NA,CASSPSYGYTF,TGTGCCAGCAGCCCGAGTTATGGCTACACCTTC
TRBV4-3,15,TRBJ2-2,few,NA,CASSQARANTGELFF,TGCGCCAGCAGCCAAGCGCGGGCTAACACCGGGGAGCTGTTTTTT
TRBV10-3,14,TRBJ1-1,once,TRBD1,CAISERGQGVGAFF,TGTGCCATCAGTGAACGCGGACAGGGGGTTGGAGCTTTCTTT
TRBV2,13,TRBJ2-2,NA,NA,CASSGHPTGELFF,TGTGCCAGCAGTGGGCACCCCACCGGGGAGCTGTTTTTT
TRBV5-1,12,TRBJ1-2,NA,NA,CASSTTDYGYTF,TGCGCCAGCAGCACCACAGATTATGGCTACACCTTC
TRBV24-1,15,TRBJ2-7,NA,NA,CAIQRLGLKSYEQYF,TGTGCCATCCAACGACTGGGACTGAAATCCTACGAGCAGTACTTC
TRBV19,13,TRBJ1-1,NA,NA,CASTPGHTTEAFF,TGTGCCAGTACTCCTGGACACACCACTGAAGCTTTCTTT
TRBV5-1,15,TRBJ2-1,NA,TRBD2,CASSLQGGSYNEQFF,TGCGCCAGCAGCTTGCAGGGAGGGTCCTACAATGAGCAGTTCTTC
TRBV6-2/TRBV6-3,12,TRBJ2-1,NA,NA,CASSHSPNEQFF,TGTGCCAGCAGTCACTCTCCGAATGAGCAGTTCTTC
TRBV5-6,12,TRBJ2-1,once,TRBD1,CASSTEQGRQFF,TGTGCCAGCAGCACGGAACAGGGGCGGCAGTTCTTC
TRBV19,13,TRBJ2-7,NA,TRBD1,CASSGTGGTEQYF,TGTGCCAGTAGTGGGACAGGGGGCACCGAGCAGTACTTC
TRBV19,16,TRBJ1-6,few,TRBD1,CASSIPRGTGQSPLHF,TGTGCCAGTAGTATACCGCGGGGGACAGGGCAATCACCCCTCCACTTT
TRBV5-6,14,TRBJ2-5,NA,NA,CASSLGQQGETQYF,TGTGCCAGCAGCTTAGGACAGCAAGGGGAGACCCAGTACTTC
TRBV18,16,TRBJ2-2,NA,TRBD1,CASSRTGTGDAGELFF,TGTGCCAGCTCACGAACAGGGACAGGGGATGCCGGGGAGCTGTTTTTT
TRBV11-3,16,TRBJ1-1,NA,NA,CASSSRGGGKVTEAFF,TGTGCCAGCAGCTCCCGGGGGGGAGGGAAGGTCACTGAAGCTTTCTTT
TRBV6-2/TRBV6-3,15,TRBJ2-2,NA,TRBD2,CASSTPGGSTGELFF,TGTGCCAGCAGCACCCCGGGGGGATCGACCGGGGAGCTGTTTTTT
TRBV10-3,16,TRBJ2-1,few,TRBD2,CAIGLAATHIKNEQFF,TGTGCCATCGGACTAGCGGCCACCCATATAAAGAATGAGCAGTTCTTC
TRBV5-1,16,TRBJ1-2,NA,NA,CASSVGTGGPGYGYTF,TGCGCCAGCAGCGTGGGGACGGGGGGTCCGGGCTATGGCTACACCTTC
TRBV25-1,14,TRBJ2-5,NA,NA,CASSAIQGSETQYF,TGTGCCAGCAGTGCGATACAGGGTTCAGAGACCCAGTACTTC
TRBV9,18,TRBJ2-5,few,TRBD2,CASSVGPWGLADQETQYF,TGTGCCAGCAGCGTAGGTCCCTGGGGACTAGCGGACCAAGAGACCCAGTACTTC
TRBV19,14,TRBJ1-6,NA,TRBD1,CVSTGALYNSPLHF,TGTGTCTCGACAGGGGCCCTTTATAATTCACCCCTCCACTTT
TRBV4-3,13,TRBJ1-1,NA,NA,CASSKLRGTEAFF,TGCGCCAGCAGTAAACTACGGGGCACTGAAGCTTTCTTT
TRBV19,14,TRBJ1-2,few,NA,CASTEGGPGYGYTF,TGTGCCAGTACCGAGGGAGGGCCCGGGTATGGCTACACCTTC
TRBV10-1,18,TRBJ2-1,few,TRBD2,CASSESGTSGRQNNEQFF,TGCGCCAGCAGTGAGTCGGGCACTAGCGGGAGACAGAACAATGAGCAGTTCTTC
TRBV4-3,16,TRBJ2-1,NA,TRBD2,CASSQNGRGSYNEQFF,TGCGCCAGCAGCCAGAACGGGAGGGGGTCCTACAATGAGCAGTTCTTC
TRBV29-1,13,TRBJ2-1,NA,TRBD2,CSVVGSGVFEQFF,TGCAGCGTTGTCGGTAGCGGGGTCTTTGAGCAGTTCTTC
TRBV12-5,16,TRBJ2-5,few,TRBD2,CASGRRGDTYQETQYF,TGTGCTAGTGGTCGGCGGGGGGACACCTACCAAGAGACCCAGTACTTC
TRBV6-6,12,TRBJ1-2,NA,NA,CATFPGTPGYTF,TGTGCCACCTTCCCCGGGACTCCCGGCTACACCTTC
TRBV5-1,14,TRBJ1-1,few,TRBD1,CASSPGGTNTEAFF,TGCGCCAGCAGCCCAGGGGGCACGAACACTGAAGCTTTCTTT
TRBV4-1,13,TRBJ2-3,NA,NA,CASSQESQDTQYF,TGCGCCAGCAGCCAAGAGAGCCAAGATACGCAGTATTTT
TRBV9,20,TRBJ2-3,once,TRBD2,CASSVLSGTSGRASTDTQYF,TGTGCCAGCAGCGTATTGTCCGGGACTAGCGGGAGGGCTAGCACAGATACGCAGTATTTT
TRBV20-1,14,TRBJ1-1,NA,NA,CSASLLRGDTEAFF,TGCAGTGCTAGTCTTTTACGGGGGGACACTGAAGCTTTCTTT
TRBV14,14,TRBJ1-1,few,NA,CASSQVIRGTEAFF,TGTGCCAGCAGCCAAGTGATAAGGGGAACTGAAGCTTTCTTT
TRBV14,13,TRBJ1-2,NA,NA,CASSLGRSMGYTF,TGTGCCAGCAGCCTGGGTAGGAGTATGGGCTACACCTTC
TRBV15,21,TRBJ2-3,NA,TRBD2,CATSREPRLAGRLSSTDTQYF,TGTGCCACCAGCAGGGAGCCCAGGCTAGCGGGCCGCCTGTCGAGCACAGATACGCAGTATTTT
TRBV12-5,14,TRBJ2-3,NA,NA,CASGLRQVTDTQYF,TGTGCTAGTGGTTTAAGACAGGTCACAGATACGCAGTATTTT
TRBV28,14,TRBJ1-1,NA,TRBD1,CASRRTGVSTEAFF,TGTGCCAGCAGGCGGACAGGGGTTAGTACTGAAGCTTTCTTT
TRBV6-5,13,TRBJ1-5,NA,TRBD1,CASRGQVNQPQHF,TGTGCCAGCCGGGGACAGGTCAATCAGCCCCAGCATTTT
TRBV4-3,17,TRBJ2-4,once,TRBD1,CASSRVGTGVGANIQYF,TGCGCCAGCAGCCGGGTGGGGACAGGGGTGGGTGCGAACATTCAGTACTTC
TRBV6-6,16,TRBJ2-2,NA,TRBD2,CASTSWEGLDTGELFF,TGTGCCAGCACCTCTTGGGAGGGTTTGGACACCGGGGAGCTGTTTTTT
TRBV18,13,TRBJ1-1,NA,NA,CASSLGGHTEAFF,TGTGCCAGCTCACTGGGGGGGCACACTGAAGCTTTCTTT
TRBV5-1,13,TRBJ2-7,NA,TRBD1,CASSKTGPLEQYF,TGCGCCAGCAGCAAGACAGGGCCCCTCGAGCAGTACTTC
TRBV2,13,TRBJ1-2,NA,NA,CASSNRRDYGYTF,TGTGCCAGCAGCAACAGGAGGGACTATGGCTACACCTTC
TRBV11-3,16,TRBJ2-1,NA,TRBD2,CASSLGAREGYNEQFF,TGTGCCAGCAGCTTAGGGGCGCGGGAGGGCTACAATGAGCAGTTCTTC
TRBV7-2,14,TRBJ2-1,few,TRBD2,CASSSGLGYNEQFF,TGTGCCAGCAGCTCTGGACTAGGCTACAATGAGCAGTTCTTC
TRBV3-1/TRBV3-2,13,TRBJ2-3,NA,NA,CASSQGTGDTQYF,TGTGCCAGCAGCCAAGGGACTGGAGATACGCAGTATTTT
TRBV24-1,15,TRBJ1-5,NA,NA,CATSDPRTENQPQHF,TGTGCCACCAGTGACCCGAGGACAGAAAATCAGCCCCAGCATTTT